These 15 T cell receptor beta chains originate from one sample sequenced in a study of blood T cell repertoires in COVID-19. The method was immunoSEQ multiplex PCR; TCRdb's version includes in-frame clones alone and lacks a portion of them. Among about 26,000 clones listed, roughly 85% were seen once. The sequenced material came from peripheral blood. These receptors were taken from a human donor in a cohort sampled during active COVID-19.

This rearrangement joins TRBV5-1 to TRBJ2-7; TRBD1 matches 7 bases. This CDR3 has 16 amino acids. CDR1 is SGHRS, CDR2 YFSETQ, per germline. V shed 2 bases and J 0 bases; nucleotides not matched to a gene: 8. The CDR3 here is CASSFLDRPSSYEQYF. The CDR3 DNA reads TGCGCCAGCAGCTTTTTGGACAGGCCGAGCTCCTACGAGCAGTACTTC.

J is TRBJ2-7 and V is TRBV5-5, with D maybe TRBD1 (5 bases). This CDR3 comprises 16 residues. Trimming took 0 bases from V and 2 from J, leaving 15 bases between them. The germline V gene has CDR1 SGHKS and CDR2 YYEKEE (reference sequence). In DNA form, the CDR3 reads TGTGCCAGCAGCTTGGCCGTCCGCCAGGGCCCCTACGAGCAGTACTTC. Its translation: CASSLAVRQGPYEQYF.

The DNA of the CDR3 is TGTGCCACCAGTGACCGCCGGGGACTAAATTCTGGGGCCAACGTCCTGACTTTC. Protein product: CATSDRRGLNSGANVLTF. The chain is built from TRBV24-1 and TRBJ2-6, with 7 bases identical to TRBD2. CDR1 and CDR2 from the germline V gene are KGHDR and SFDVKD. This CDR3 has 18 residues. Losses at the gene ends were 4 bases for V and 1 base for J; bases not matched to a gene: 9.

This clone has only a few counts. The chain combines TRBV7-9 with TRBJ1-2; 8 positions match TRBD1. The CDR3 is 13 amino acids. In germline, CDR1 is SEHNR, CDR2 FQNEAQ (reference sequence). J was trimmed by 6 bases and V by 1 base; bases with no gene match: 1. The CDR3 nucleotides read TGTGCCAGCAGCTTAGGGACAGGGCATGGCTACACCTTC. Its protein is CASSLGTGHGYTF.

The chain couples TRBV9 to TRBJ2-3; 15 nucleotides match TRBD2. V lost 4 bases to trimming and J lost 3 bases; unmatched junction nucleotides: 6. Germline values: CDR1 SGDLS, CDR2 YYNGEE. The CDR3 is 17 amino acids. In DNA form, the CDR3 reads TGTGCCAGCAGCTCGGGACTAGCGGGGGGTGGGACAGATACGCAGTATTTT. Protein sequence: CASSSGLAGGGTDTQYF.

The DNA of the CDR3 is TGCAGTGCTACTGAGGACAGGGGAATACGACCCCAGCATTTT. Protein product: CSATEDRGIRPQHF. J is TRBJ1-5 and V is TRBV20-1, with 9 bases lining up with TRBD1. The V and J ends lost 4 bases and 10 bases, in that order; junction bases with no gene match: 11. This CDR3 spans 14 amino acids. Looked up from germline, CDR1 is DFQATT and CDR2 is SNEGSKA (reference sequence).

This clone is medium-sized. V and J are TRBV24-1 and TRBJ2-1, with 8 bases matching TRBD1. After removal of 9 bases from V and 5 bases from J, the junction contained 8 bases not matched to a gene. CDR1 KGHDR and CDR2 SFDVKD come from the germline V gene. The CDR3 has 14 amino acids. CDR3 loop: CATLSGTGDNEQFF. The CDR3 DNA is TGTGCCACCCTTTCCGGGACAGGAGACAATGAGCAGTTCTTC.

The chain recombines TRBV11-3 with TRBJ2-4, with D possibly matching TRBD1 (9 bases). CDR3 size: 17 residues. Germline values: CDR1 SGHNT, CDR2 YENEEA. Trimming cost V 5 bases and J 1 base, with 18 bases left between them. The CDR3 region is CASSNRSGTGAKNIQYF. The CDR3 DNA reads as TGTGCCAGCAGCAACCGTAGCGGGACAGGGGCCAAAAACATTCAGTACTTC. Filled out from reference TRBV11-3 and TRBJ2-4, the complete variable domain reads EAGVVQSPRYKIIEKKQPVAFWCNPISGHNTLYWYLQNLGQGPELLIRYENEEAVDDSQLPKDRFSAERLKGVDSTLKIQPAELGDSAVYLCASSNRSGTGAKNIQYFGAGTRLSVL.

V gene TRBV7-9 combines with J gene TRBJ1-2, with 11 bases matching TRBD1. Trimming removed 5 bases from V and 4 bases from J; junction bases left unmatched: 15. CDR1 and CDR2 (germline): SEHNR, FQNEAQ (reference sequence). CDR3 length: 18 amino acids. This CDR3 reads CASSAAGTGGGASYGYTF. Here the CDR3 DNA reads TGTGCCAGCAGCGCCGCCGGGACAGGGGGTGGTGCGAGCTATGGCTACACCTTC. The complete variable domain, with remaining parts taken from reference TRBV7-9 and TRBJ1-2, reads DTGVSQNPRHKITKRGQNVTFRCDPISEHNRLYWYRQTLGQGPEFLTYFQNEAQLEKSRLLSDRFSAERPKGSFSTLEIQRTEQGDSAMYLCASSAAGTGGGASYGYTFGSGTRLTVV.

The V and J genes are TRBV6-5 and TRBJ1-1; D gene ambiguous. The germline gives CDR1 MNHEY, CDR2 SVGAGI. CDR3 length: 15 amino acids. Trimming took 0 bases from V and 1 from J, leaving 9 bases between them. CDR3 sequence reads: CASSYSRGGNTEAFF. The CDR3 bases are TGTGCCAGCAGTTACTCGAGAGGAGGGAACACTGAAGCTTTCTTT.

V gene TRBV30 combines with J gene TRBJ2-7; D call uncertain. The CDR3 runs to 12 residues. Germline CDR1 reads GTSNPN; CDR2 reads SVGIG (reference sequence). V was shortened by 2 bases and J by 3 bases, with 8 bases between the two germline ends. The chain's CDR3 is CAWSPVYYEQYF. The DNA for the CDR3 is TGTGCCTGGAGTCCAGTTTACTACGAGCAGTACTTC.

The chain has TRBV18 and TRBJ2-3, with 11 bases matching TRBD2. V dropped 9 bases and J dropped 4; count of bases not matched to a gene: 6. The CDR3 has 14 residues. The germline CDR1 and CDR2 sequences are KGHSH and LQKENI. The CDR3 protein is CASTSGRRADTQYF. The CDR3 coding sequence is TGTGCCAGTACTAGCGGGAGAAGAGCAGATACGCAGTATTTT.

The chain recombines TRBV27 with TRBJ1-1; possibly TRBD1 for D (5 bases). Trimming shortened V by 7 bases and J by 1 base, and 16 bases separated the two germline ends. CDR1 and CDR2 from the germline V gene are MNHEY and SMNVEV (reference sequence). CDR3 size: 15 residues. Here the CDR3 DNA reads TGTGCCAGCAACCCATTAGGGGCTCAGAACACTGAAGCTTTCTTT. As protein: CASNPLGAQNTEAFF.

This clone turned up a few times. V and J are TRBV15 and TRBJ2-2; 9 bases fit TRBD1. This CDR3 is 16 amino acids long. The trim removed 0 bases at V and 2 bases at J, leaving 1 base unmatched. Germline CDR1 LNHNV, CDR2 YYDKDF (reference sequence). As DNA, the CDR3 is TGTGCCACCAGCAGAGAGACAGGGGGTAACACCGGGGAGCTGTTTTTT. Translation: CATSRETGGNTGELFF.

The J gene is TRBJ2-6, the V gene TRBV4-3; no clear D gene. V was cut by 1 base and J by 0 bases, with 10 bases left in between. Germline CDR1 LGHNA, CDR2 YSLEER. CDR3 length: 17 residues. The CDR3, as DNA: TGCGCCAGCAGCCAAGGTAGAAGTAACTCTGGGGCCAACGTCCTGACTTTC. This codes for CASSQGRSNSGANVLTF.